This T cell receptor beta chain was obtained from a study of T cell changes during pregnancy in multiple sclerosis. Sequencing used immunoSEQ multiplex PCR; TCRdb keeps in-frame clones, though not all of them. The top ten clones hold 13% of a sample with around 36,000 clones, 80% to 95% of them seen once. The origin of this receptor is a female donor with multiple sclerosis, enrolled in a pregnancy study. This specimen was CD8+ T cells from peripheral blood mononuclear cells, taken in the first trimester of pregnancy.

The CDR3, as DNA: TGCAGCGTTGAAGGAGGTACCAGCGAGACTGAAGCTTTCTTT. Translating it yields CSVEGGTSETEAFF. The V call is TRBV29-1, the J call TRBJ1-1; unclear D gene. CDR1 SQVTM and CDR2 ANQGSEA come from the germline V gene. This CDR3 is built from 14 residues. V dropped 1 base and J dropped 5 bases, with 14 bases sitting between them.